This T cell receptor beta chain emerged from a study of T cells in Graves' hyperthyroidism and ophthalmopathy. Notes on the study in general: By a 13 V-J model, ophthalmopathy was set apart from stable hyperthyroidism.

With regard to this clonotype: What it binds is unknown.

Isolation of PBMCs was performed on approximately 10 ml fresh peripheral blood. The CDR3 totals 14 residues. Germline CDR1 SGDLS, CDR2 YYNGEE. V lost 0 bases to trimming and J lost 3 bases, with 9 bases between them. Using RNA transcripts as the source, TCR beta CDR3 regions were amplified. A first-round RT-PCR of the TCR CDR3 used the HTBI primer set. One entry per CDR3 protein results from TCRdb running MiXCR on the multiplex PCR reads. The sample yields 450,000 to 650,000 distinct CDR3 sequences, approximately 15% seen once. The sequence derives from a woman aged 18-35 years with Graves' ophthalmopathy. Sequencing input: blood. The V gene is TRBV9, the J gene TRBJ1-2, with a tentative D call TRBD1 (5 bases). The CDR3 loop is CASSVGRVHYGYTF. Here the CDR3 DNA reads TGTGCCAGCAGCGTAGGCAGGGTTCACTATGGCTACACCTTC. Together with reference TRBV9 and TRBJ1-2, the CDR3 gives the full variable domain: DSGVTQTPKHLITATGQRVTLRCSPRSGDLSVYWYQQSLDQGLQFLIQYYNGEERAKGNILERFSAQQFPDLHSELNLSSLELGDSALYFCASSVGRVHYGYTFGSGTRLTVV.